This T cell receptor beta chain was identified during a study of blood T cell repertoires in COVID-19. Germline-derived CDR1 and CDR2 are SGHAT and FQNNGV. The CDR3 totals 16 residues. The junction had 7 bases not matched to a gene; V was cut back by 5 bases and J by 6 bases. Sequenced by immunoSEQ multiplex PCR; TCRdb stores in-frame clones only, minus some. The sample has around 300,000 clones, roughly 90% seen once. The receptor's source is a woman in her 40s who had recovered from COVID-19. The material sequenced was peripheral blood. The chain employs TRBV11-2 and TRBJ2-2; 12 bases are a match to TRBD2. The CDR3 nucleotides read TGTGCCAGCAGCCGGAGACTAGCGGGAGATTCCGGGGAGCTGTTTTTT. Translated, it gives CASSRRLAGDSGELFF.